A selection of T cell receptor beta chains follows, all from one sample in a study of blood T cell repertoires in COVID-19. The assay was immunoSEQ multiplex PCR, and TCRdb's table has in-frame clones only and misses some. The top ten hold about 7.4% of the sample, which has more than 20,000 clones, about nine tenths seen once. Source material: peripheral blood. These receptors all come from a human donor in a cohort sampled during active COVID-19. Each CDR3 is given with its conserved first and last residue. The order of the fields is J gene, V gene, clone size, D gene, CDR3 DNA, CDR3 protein. A D gene is named only where the DNA matches it firmly. Only part of the rows carry a size: once, few, many, or a class if the clone is expanded.

j_call: TRBJ1-3
v_call: TRBV3-1/TRBV3-2
clone_size: NA
d_call: NA
cdr3_nt: TGTGCCAGCAGCCACAGGGGTGGAAACACCATATATTTT
cdr3_aa: CASSHRGGNTIYF

j_call: TRBJ2-3
v_call: TRBV19
clone_size: NA
d_call: NA
cdr3_nt: TGTGCCAGTAGTATTCCGGGGAAGGGCACAGATACGCAGTATTTT
cdr3_aa: CASSIPGKGTDTQYF

j_call: TRBJ1-2
v_call: TRBV7-9
clone_size: NA
d_call: TRBD1
cdr3_nt: TGTGCCAGCAGCAACAGACAGGGGGGATCTAACTATGGCTACACCTTC
cdr3_aa: CASSNRQGGSNYGYTF

j_call: TRBJ2-7
v_call: TRBV3-1/TRBV3-2
clone_size: NA
d_call: NA
cdr3_nt: TGTGCCAGCAGCCAAGATAGCCAGAGCTCCTACGAGCAGTACTTC
cdr3_aa: CASSQDSQSSYEQYF

j_call: TRBJ2-5
v_call: TRBV6-5
clone_size: NA
d_call: NA
cdr3_nt: TGTGCCAGCAGTTACTTGGGGCAGGGGAAAGAGACCCAGTACTTC
cdr3_aa: CASSYLGQGKETQYF

j_call: TRBJ1-1
v_call: TRBV6-4
clone_size: NA
d_call: NA
cdr3_nt: TGTGCCAGCAGTGCAAACTCCAGGGGCGCCGCTGAAGCTTTCTTT
cdr3_aa: CASSANSRGAAEAFF

j_call: TRBJ1-2
v_call: TRBV3-1/TRBV3-2
clone_size: NA
d_call: NA
cdr3_nt: TGTGCCAGCAGCCGCCTTATGGCTGGCTACACCTTC
cdr3_aa: CASSRLMAGYTF

j_call: TRBJ2-1
v_call: TRBV27
clone_size: NA
d_call: NA
cdr3_nt: TGTGCCAGCACTTTAAACAGGGGAGCGGGAGTAGTAAATGAGCAGTTCTTC
cdr3_aa: CASTLNRGAGVVNEQFF

j_call: TRBJ1-5
v_call: TRBV28
clone_size: NA
d_call: NA
cdr3_nt: TGTGCCAGCAGGATCCAGGGGTTGGAGCCCCAGCATTTT
cdr3_aa: CASRIQGLEPQHF

j_call: TRBJ2-3
v_call: TRBV7-2
clone_size: NA
d_call: NA
cdr3_nt: TGTGCCAGCAGCGGGCGTCGAACAGATACGCAGTATTTT
cdr3_aa: CASSGRRTDTQYF

j_call: TRBJ1-6
v_call: TRBV28
clone_size: NA
d_call: TRBD1
cdr3_nt: TGTGCCAGCAGTAGAGGACAGGGGGCTTATTCCCTCCACTTT
cdr3_aa: CASSRGQGAYSLHF

j_call: TRBJ1-2
v_call: TRBV6-4
clone_size: NA
d_call: TRBD1
cdr3_nt: TGTGCCAGCAGTGACTCCTTACCCGGGACAGGGTCTAGAGGCTACACCTTC
cdr3_aa: CASSDSLPGTGSRGYTF

j_call: TRBJ1-2
v_call: TRBV2
clone_size: once
d_call: NA
cdr3_nt: TGTGCCAGCAGTGAGGGCAGGGATTATGGCTACACCTTC
cdr3_aa: CASSEGRDYGYTF

j_call: TRBJ2-3
v_call: TRBV7-2
clone_size: NA
d_call: TRBD2
cdr3_nt: TGTGCCAGCCTAGCGGTAGATACGCAGTATTTT
cdr3_aa: CASLAVDTQYF

j_call: TRBJ1-2
v_call: TRBV3-1/TRBV3-2
clone_size: NA
d_call: TRBD1
cdr3_nt: TGTGCCAGCAGCCCGGGGACAGGGGGAAGAGACACCTTC
cdr3_aa: CASSPGTGGRDTF

j_call: TRBJ2-6
v_call: TRBV19
clone_size: NA
d_call: NA
cdr3_nt: TGTGCCAGTAGTCAGCGGAGGATGCGGGCAGACTCTGGGGCCAACGTCCTGACTTTC
cdr3_aa: CASSQRRMRADSGANVLTF

j_call: TRBJ2-5
v_call: TRBV6-6
clone_size: NA
d_call: NA
cdr3_nt: TGTGCCGAACACAGGAGGGCGGTAGCGGAGACCCAGTACTTC
cdr3_aa: CAEHRRAVAETQYF

j_call: TRBJ2-7
v_call: TRBV19
clone_size: NA
d_call: TRBD1
cdr3_nt: TGTGCCAGTAGTTCTGGACAGGGTGGCCCCTACGAGCAGTACTTC
cdr3_aa: CASSSGQGGPYEQYF

j_call: TRBJ2-7
v_call: TRBV7-2
clone_size: NA
d_call: TRBD1
cdr3_nt: TGTGCCAGCAGCTTCACAGGGGTTGGCGAGCAGTACTTC
cdr3_aa: CASSFTGVGEQYF

j_call: TRBJ2-3
v_call: TRBV3-1/TRBV3-2
clone_size: NA
d_call: TRBD2
cdr3_nt: TGTGCCAGCAGCCAAGCCGGGAGGCTTGATACGCAGTATTTT
cdr3_aa: CASSQAGRLDTQYF

j_call: TRBJ2-7
v_call: TRBV6-5
clone_size: NA
d_call: NA
cdr3_nt: TGTGCCAGCACCAGGGAATCAGGTGCCTACGAGCAGTACTTC
cdr3_aa: CASTRESGAYEQYF

j_call: TRBJ2-3
v_call: TRBV19
clone_size: NA
d_call: TRBD2
cdr3_nt: TGTGCCAGTAGAACTAGCGCATCCACAGATACGCAGTATTTT
cdr3_aa: CASRTSASTDTQYF

j_call: TRBJ1-6
v_call: TRBV25-1
clone_size: NA
d_call: NA
cdr3_nt: TGTGCCAGCAGTGAATTCAGCTCCTATAATTCACCCCTCCACTTT
cdr3_aa: CASSEFSSYNSPLHF

j_call: TRBJ1-4
v_call: TRBV15
clone_size: NA
d_call: NA
cdr3_nt: TGTGCCACCAGCAGAGGCGGGGCGGAGAAGGAAAAACTGTTTTTT
cdr3_aa: CATSRGGAEKEKLFF

j_call: TRBJ1-1
v_call: TRBV6-6
clone_size: NA
d_call: NA
cdr3_nt: TGTGCCAGCAGTTACGAGATGAACACTGAAGCTTTCTTT
cdr3_aa: CASSYEMNTEAFF

j_call: TRBJ2-7
v_call: TRBV6-6
clone_size: NA
d_call: NA
cdr3_nt: TGTGCCAGCAGTTACAGCGAGGGGGTCAGCGAGCAGTACTTC
cdr3_aa: CASSYSEGVSEQYF

j_call: TRBJ2-5
v_call: TRBV20-1
clone_size: NA
d_call: TRBD1
cdr3_nt: TGCAGTGCTAGTCCGACAGGGCTGGAGACCCAGTACTTC
cdr3_aa: CSASPTGLETQYF

j_call: TRBJ1-4
v_call: TRBV6-5
clone_size: NA
d_call: NA
cdr3_nt: TGTGCCAGCAACCGGTCAACTAATGAAAAACTGTTTTTT
cdr3_aa: CASNRSTNEKLFF

j_call: TRBJ1-5
v_call: TRBV7-2
clone_size: once
d_call: TRBD1
cdr3_nt: TGTGCCAGCAGCACCGACAGGGGGAGCAATCAGCCCCAGCATTTT
cdr3_aa: CASSTDRGSNQPQHF

j_call: TRBJ2-6
v_call: TRBV6-5
clone_size: NA
d_call: NA
cdr3_nt: TGTGCCAGCAGTTATAACACTGGGGCCAACGTCCTGACTTTC
cdr3_aa: CASSYNTGANVLTF

j_call: TRBJ2-2
v_call: TRBV18
clone_size: NA
d_call: NA
cdr3_nt: TGTGCCAGCTCACCCGAACGAGGCGTAGGGGAGCTGTTTTTT
cdr3_aa: CASSPERGVGELFF

j_call: TRBJ2-3
v_call: TRBV19
clone_size: NA
d_call: TRBD1
cdr3_nt: TGTGCCAGTAGTAACAGGGGGCTCGGAGATACGCAGTATTTT
cdr3_aa: CASSNRGLGDTQYF

j_call: TRBJ2-7
v_call: TRBV5-1
clone_size: NA
d_call: NA
cdr3_nt: TGCGCCAGCAGCTTGGAAGCGGTCACCTACGAGCAGTACTTC
cdr3_aa: CASSLEAVTYEQYF

j_call: TRBJ2-4
v_call: TRBV15
clone_size: NA
d_call: TRBD1
cdr3_nt: TGTGCCACCAGCAGAGATCCGAGGGGGCAAAACATTCAGTACTTC
cdr3_aa: CATSRDPRGQNIQYF

j_call: TRBJ2-7
v_call: TRBV4-3
clone_size: NA
d_call: TRBD2
cdr3_nt: TGCGCCAGCAGCCGAGCCCGGACTAGCTCCTACGAGCAGTACTTC
cdr3_aa: CASSRARTSSYEQYF

j_call: TRBJ2-5
v_call: TRBV19
clone_size: NA
d_call: NA
cdr3_nt: TGTGCCAGTAGTATTACGAGGGGGGAGACCCAGTACTTC
cdr3_aa: CASSITRGETQYF

j_call: TRBJ2-7
v_call: TRBV15
clone_size: NA
d_call: NA
cdr3_nt: TGTGCCACCAGCCTCCGCGGGGCTTACGAGCAGTACTTC
cdr3_aa: CATSLRGAYEQYF

j_call: TRBJ2-7
v_call: TRBV5-1
clone_size: NA
d_call: NA
cdr3_nt: TGCGCCAGCAGCTCAGGGGTATCTCCCTCAATCTACGAGCAGTACTTC
cdr3_aa: CASSSGVSPSIYEQYF

j_call: TRBJ2-7
v_call: TRBV21-1
clone_size: NA
d_call: NA
cdr3_nt: TGTGCCAGCAGCAAACACCGGGACTCAACTGTGGGATACGAGCAGTACTTC
cdr3_aa: CASSKHRDSTVGYEQYF

j_call: TRBJ2-7
v_call: TRBV5-6
clone_size: NA
d_call: NA
cdr3_nt: TGTGCCAGCAGCTTGAATCCAGGGACTTACGAGCAGTACTTC
cdr3_aa: CASSLNPGTYEQYF

j_call: TRBJ1-4
v_call: TRBV6-5
clone_size: NA
d_call: NA
cdr3_nt: TGTGCCAGCAGTTACTCCGGGACACCGGATGAAAAACTGTTTTTT
cdr3_aa: CASSYSGTPDEKLFF

j_call: TRBJ2-7
v_call: TRBV29-1
clone_size: NA
d_call: NA
cdr3_nt: TGCAGCGGGGCGGAGACAGACCATTACGAGCAGTACTTC
cdr3_aa: CSGAETDHYEQYF

j_call: TRBJ2-7
v_call: TRBV27
clone_size: NA
d_call: NA
cdr3_nt: TGTGCCAGCAGATTCCAGTTCTCCTACGAGCAGTACTTC
cdr3_aa: CASRFQFSYEQYF

j_call: TRBJ1-1
v_call: TRBV11-2
clone_size: NA
d_call: NA
cdr3_nt: TGTGCCAGCAGCCGAACGAAAACTAACAGGCTCTCTTTT
cdr3_aa: CASSRTKTNRLSF

j_call: TRBJ1-5
v_call: TRBV28
clone_size: NA
d_call: NA
cdr3_nt: TGTGCCAGCAGTTGGCCGGGGGGTCAGCCCCAGCATTTT
cdr3_aa: CASSWPGGQPQHF

j_call: TRBJ1-4
v_call: TRBV29-1
clone_size: NA
d_call: NA
cdr3_nt: TGCAGCGTTGAACTGGCAGGGGCAAATGAAAAACTGTTTTTT
cdr3_aa: CSVELAGANEKLFF

j_call: TRBJ2-2
v_call: TRBV28
clone_size: NA
d_call: TRBD2
cdr3_nt: TGTGCCAGCAGGTCCCGACTAGCGGGAGACACCGGGGAGCTGTTTTTT
cdr3_aa: CASRSRLAGDTGELFF